Listed here are 22 T cell receptor beta chains from one sample, sequenced in a study of OX40 agonist ivuxolimab in advanced cancers. The method was the immunoSEQ multiplex PCR assay. Held by TCRdb, this immuneACCESS table contains in-frame sequences only and omits some clones. Under half of the omission traces to an unresolved V gene where checked; the cause of the rest is unknown. Present in this sample are tens of thousands of clones, roughly nine tenths of which were seen just once. The top ten hold approximately 26% of the sample. Sequenced material: CD4+ or CD8+ T cells sorted from blood, taken in a trial of the OX40 agonist ivuxolimab. The receptors here all came from an adult with an advanced solid tumor such as melanoma, head and neck, liver or kidney cancer.

The chain carries TRBV28 and TRBJ1-6, with 7 bases lining up with TRBD1. This CDR3 region has 15 residues. J gave up 10 bases and V 9 bases, and 15 bases lay outside the gene matches. Germline V CDR1 and CDR2: MDHEN, SYDVKM. Written as DNA, the CDR3 is TGTGCCAGTCTCCAGAGTGGGACAGAGGTATCACCCCTCCACTTT. It is translated as CASLQSGTEVSPLHF. Drawing the rest from reference TRBV28 and TRBJ1-6, the complete variable domain is DVKVTQSSRYLVKRTGEKVFLECVQDMDHENMFWYRQDPGLGLRLIYFSYDVKMKEKGDIPEGYSVSREKKERFSLILESASTNQTSMYLCASLQSGTEVSPLHFGNGTRLTVT.

The table lists this clone with a count of one. This chain joins TRBV9 and TRBJ2-1, with D possibly matching TRBD2 (5 bases). V was cut by 0 bases and J by 6 bases, with 13 bases left in between. Germline values: CDR1 SGDLS, CDR2 YYNGEE. CDR3 length: 15 amino acids. The CDR3 here is CASSVALGLTNEQFF. The CDR3 nucleotides read TGTGCCAGCAGCGTAGCGCTTGGACTCACCAATGAGCAGTTCTTC.

This chain joins TRBV27 and TRBJ2-7, with D possibly matching TRBD1 (6 bases). The CDR3 is made up of 15 amino acids. V gave up 3 bases and J gave up 0 bases, with 12 bases separating them. CDR1 is MNHEY and CDR2 is SMNVEV in the germline V gene (reference sequence). The CDR3 here is CASSLRYRASYEQYF. The CDR3 region has the DNA TGTGCCAGCAGTTTGCGGTACAGGGCCTCCTACGAGCAGTACTTC.

The gene calls are TRBV13 and TRBJ2-3, with 7 bases matching TRBD1. Germline V gene data show CDR1 as PRHDT and CDR2 as FYEKMQ (reference sequence). The CDR3 is 16 residues long. V was pared by 5 bases and J by 0 bases, with 8 bases of the junction left unmatched. CDR3: CASSTRTGASTDTQYF. The DNA of the CDR3 is TGTGCCAGCAGCACCCGGACAGGTGCTAGCACAGATACGCAGTATTTT.

In this sample, this clone turned up once. CDR3 loop: CASSPGNSYEQYF. The CDR3 DNA reads TGTGCCAGCAGCCCGGGGAATTCCTACGAGCAGTACTTC. The chain has TRBV7-7 and TRBJ2-7; maybe TRBD2 (5 bases). In germline, CDR1 is SSHAT, CDR2 FNYEAQ (reference sequence). With 5 bases removed from V and 1 base from J, the gap between germline ends came to 9 bases. This CDR3 has 13 amino acids.

The rearrangement uses TRBV5-8 and TRBJ2-7; 10 nucleotides line up with TRBD1. There are 15 residues in the CDR3. After removal of 9 bases from V and 5 bases from J, the junction contained 14 bases not matched to a gene. CDR1 SGHTS and CDR2 YDEGEE come from the germline V gene. CDR3 protein: CATSRQGARIDEQYF. CDR3 bases: TGTGCCACCTCCCGACAGGGGGCGCGAATCGACGAGCAGTACTTC.

V usage is TRBV11-2 and J usage is TRBJ2-5, with D possibly TRBD1 on 5 matching bases. The CDR3 runs 14 residues. V dropped 1 base and J dropped 5 bases, with 11 bases sitting between them. CDR1 is SGHAT and CDR2 is FQNNGV in the germline V gene. Here the CDR3 reads CASSLVLQGETQYF. The CDR3 bases are TGTGCCAGCAGCTTAGTTCTGCAGGGCGAGACCCAGTACTTC.

Concerning this clone: Other DNA sequences of this sample code for an identical CDR3. The chain recombines TRBV19 with TRBJ2-2; a possible D gene is TRBD2 (6 bases). This CDR3 region has 14 residues. Germline-derived CDR1 and CDR2 are LNHDA and SQIVND (reference sequence). The V gene lost 2 bases and the J gene lost 5 bases, with 9 bases spanning the gap. The CDR3 protein is CASSISGGTGELFF. CDR3 DNA: TGTGCCAGTAGTATAAGCGGAGGGACCGGGGAGCTGTTTTTT.

CDR3 protein: CASSPTGAGANVLTF. The CDR3 DNA sequence: TGTGCCAGCAGTCCCACAGGGGCTGGGGCCAACGTCCTGACTTTC. The chain couples TRBV6-6 to TRBJ2-6; TRBD1 matches at 7 bases. Germline V lookup: CDR1 MNHNY, CDR2 SVGAGI (reference sequence). The ends lost 5 bases at V and 2 bases at J; junction bases unmatched: 3. The CDR3 is made up of 15 amino acids.

The chain links TRBV4-1 to TRBJ2-7; 7 bases align to TRBD2. Germline CDR1 reads MGHRA; CDR2 reads YSYEKL. J gave up 1 base and V 0 bases, and 6 bases lay outside the gene matches. This CDR3 has 16 residues. As DNA, the CDR3 is TGCGCCAGCAGCCAAGATCTCGGAGCGGGGTCCTACGAGCAGTACTTC. It is translated as CASSQDLGAGSYEQYF.

The chain links TRBV10-2 to TRBJ2-2; 8 nucleotides match TRBD1. The V and J ends lost 8 bases and 3 bases, in that order; junction bases with no gene match: 14. Germline V gene sequence: CDR1 WSHSY, CDR2 SAAADI. This CDR3 is 17 amino acids long. The CDR3 nucleotides read TGCGCCAGCGTAGAGGACAGGGCCCTCTTAGACACCGGGGAGCTGTTTTTT. It translates to CASVEDRALLDTGELFF.

The genes are TRBV5-6 and TRBJ2-7; D is possibly TRBD1 (5 bases). CDR3 size: 13 residues. Germline V CDR1 and CDR2: SGHDT, YYEEEE. V was clipped by 6 bases and J by 1 base, with 11 bases between them. This chain's CDR3 is CASTRRQSYEQYF. CDR3 DNA: TGTGCCAGCACCAGAAGACAGTCCTACGAGCAGTACTTC.

This sequence joins TRBV7-6 and TRBJ2-1; D might be TRBD2 (6 bases). Between the trimmed V and J ends, which lost 4 bases and 7 bases, there was a span of 14 bases. The CDR3 is 14 residues long. Germline values: CDR1 SGHVS, CDR2 FNYEAQ. Here the CDR3 reads CASSSGLSRNEQFF. For the CDR3, the DNA is TGTGCCAGCAGCTCCGGACTAAGTAGGAATGAGCAGTTCTTC.

This clone has just a few counts. This rearrangement joins TRBV11-2 to TRBJ1-2, with D uncertain. Trimming left V 7 bases short and J 0 bases short, with 15 bases between. The CDR3 contains 15 residues. Germline V CDR1 and CDR2: SGHAT, FQNNGV. This chain's CDR3 is CASTDSGRANYGYTF. The CDR3 DNA is TGTGCCAGCACAGATAGCGGGAGGGCTAACTATGGCTACACCTTC. Full variable domain (outside the CDR3, taken from reference TRBV11-2 and TRBJ1-2): EAGVAQSPRYKIIEKRQSVAFWCNPISGHATLYWYQQILGQGPKLLIQFQNNGVVDDSQLPKDRFSAERLKGVDSTLKIQPAKLEDSAVYLCASTDSGRANYGYTFGSGTRLTVV.

The chain joins TRBV9 to TRBJ2-7, with D possibly being TRBD2 (7 bases). V was pared by 4 bases and J by 0 bases, with 11 bases between. Germline V CDR1 and CDR2: SGDLS, YYNGEE. CDR3 size: 14 residues. CDR3 amino acids: CASSKGGSSYEQYF. In DNA, the CDR3 is TGTGCCAGCAGCAAGGGGGGGAGCTCCTACGAGCAGTACTTC.

This chain joins TRBV7-9 and TRBJ2-7, with TRBD1 identical over 8 bases. The CDR3 consists of 15 residues. CDR1 SEHNR and CDR2 FQNEAQ come from the germline V gene (reference sequence). Trimming removed 3 bases from V and 0 bases from J; junction bases left unmatched: 4. The CDR3 loop is CASSFGGQASYEQYF. The CDR3 DNA follows: TGTGCCAGCAGCTTTGGGGGACAGGCCTCCTACGAGCAGTACTTC.

The chain combines TRBV27 with TRBJ2-7; D is uncertain. The CDR3 has 13 amino acids. Trimming left V 4 bases short and J 3 bases short, with 10 bases between. The germline CDR1 and CDR2 sequences are MNHEY and SMNVEV (reference sequence). CDR3 amino acids: CASSYGIDYEQYF. The CDR3 DNA is TGTGCCAGCAGTTATGGGATAGACTACGAGCAGTACTTC.

This sequence joins TRBV6-1 and TRBJ2-7, with TRBD1 matching over 8 bases. CDR3 length: 14 amino acids. V was pared by 5 bases and J by 3 bases, with 6 bases of the junction left unmatched. CDR1 is MNHNS and CDR2 is SASEGT in the germline V gene. The CDR3 DNA follows: TGTGCCAGCAGTCCCTGGGACAGGTACTACGAGCAGTACTTC. Protein product: CASSPWDRYYEQYF.

About this clone itself: The same CDR3 is also encoded by other DNA sequences in this sample. The CDR3 loop reads CASSQDQGYEQYF. As DNA, the CDR3 is TGTGCCAGCAGCCAAGATCAGGGCTACGAGCAGTACTTC. The chain uses TRBV4-2 and TRBJ2-7; D is perhaps TRBD1 (5 bases). This CDR3 region has 13 residues. V was shortened by 0 bases and J by 3 bases, with 6 bases between the two germline ends. CDR1 and CDR2 from the germline V gene are LGHNA and YNFKEQ.

The rearrangement joins TRBV19 to TRBJ2-1, with TRBD1 matching over 10 bases. Trimming cost V 4 bases and J 5 bases; bases outside gene matches: 2. The CDR3 is made up of 14 amino acids. Germline CDR1 LNHDA, CDR2 SQIVND (reference sequence). The CDR3 DNA sequence: TGTGCCAGTAGTAAGGACAGGGGGGACAATGAGCAGTTCTTC. Its translation is CASSKDRGDNEQFF.

V gene TRBV4-1 combines with J gene TRBJ2-1, with 7 bases fitting TRBD2. Trimming took 3 bases from V and 5 from J; bases not matched to a gene: 7. Germline-derived CDR1 and CDR2 are MGHRA and YSYEKL. The CDR3 sequence is 15 residues long. The CDR3 reads CASSHGVAGNNEQFF. The DNA of the CDR3 is TGCGCCAGCAGCCACGGGGTAGCGGGTAACAATGAGCAGTTCTTC.

This chain links TRBV28 with TRBJ2-5; 13 positions agree with TRBD2. V trimming: 7 bases; J trimming: 5 bases; junction bases outside the gene matches: 7. The CDR3 length is 15 residues. The germline CDR1 and CDR2 sequences are MDHEN and SYDVKM. The CDR3 DNA sequence: TGTGCCAGCACTGGACTAGCGGGAGTAAGTGAGACCCAGTACTTC. Its translation: CASTGLAGVSETQYF.